The 3 T cell receptor beta chains presented below share a single source sample, sequenced in a study of circulating and synovial CD4+ cells in juvenile arthritis. Here immunoSEQ multiplex PCR was the method, and the copy in TCRdb shows in-frame clones only, minus some. The sample lists fewer than 35,000 clones, just under 95% occurring once. The sequenced material came from CD4+ T cells from blood. Receptors originate from a human donor with juvenile idiopathic arthritis.

V and J are TRBV5-4 and TRBJ1-4; TRBD1 aligns across 7 bases. CDR3 size: 15 residues. V gave up 2 bases and J gave up 4 bases; unmatched junction bases: 5. Germline-derived CDR1 and CDR2 are SGHNT and YYREEE (reference sequence). The CDR3 DNA is TGTGCCAGCAGCTTTTCCAGACAGGGTAATGAAAAACTGTTTTTT. This encodes CASSFSRQGNEKLFF.

This clone was seen a single time. The chain combines TRBV5-4 with TRBJ2-2, with 7 bases matching TRBD1. J was trimmed by 1 base and V by 4 bases; bases with no gene match: 4. Germline V CDR1 and CDR2: SGHNT, YYREEE (reference sequence). This CDR3 region has 15 residues. CDR3 sequence reads: CASSGDRRNTGELFF. In DNA, the CDR3 is TGTGCCAGCAGCGGGGACAGACGGAACACCGGGGAGCTGTTTTTT.

V usage is TRBV7-9 and J usage is TRBJ2-3; possible D gene TRBD2, 6 bases. Trimming left V 0 bases short and J 6 bases short, with 22 bases between. The germline gives CDR1 SEHNR, CDR2 FQNEAQ (reference sequence). There are 18 residues in the CDR3. CDR3 sequence (DNA): TGTGCCAGCAGCTTAGCGGGGTCGACTAGAAAAGATTCGGATACGCAGTATTTT. Residues: CASSLAGSTRKDSDTQYF.